One and the same sample provided the 3 T cell receptor beta chains below, sequenced in a study of T cells in Graves' hyperthyroidism and ophthalmopathy. TCR beta CDR3 regions were amplified from RNA transcripts. The TCR CDR3 first-round RT-PCR relied on the HTBI primer set. TCRdb independently ran MiXCR on the multiplex PCR reads; one entry per CDR3 protein. The sample shows 380,000 or so distinct CDR3 sequences, about 20% of them seen only once. Material for sequencing was blood. These receptor sequences come from a woman aged 18-30 years with Graves' hyperthyroidism.

A few counts support this clonotype. The V call is TRBV18, the J call TRBJ1-1, with TRBD1 as a possible D gene (6 bases). CDR1 and CDR2 from the germline V gene are KGHSH and LQKENI. V shed 10 bases and J shed 2 bases, with 17 bases lying between them. This CDR3 comprises 14 residues. CDR3 nucleotides: TGTGCCACCCGAAATGTGGGGGGCAACACTGAAGCTTTCTTT. This translates into CATRNVGGNTEAFF.

On this clonotype: The CDR3 does not close with the conserved phenylalanine or tryptophan, likely indicating a read error. The rearrangement uses TRBV4-2 and TRBJ2-2; 8 nucleotides agree with TRBD2. V trimming: 1 base; J trimming: 6 bases; junction bases outside the gene matches: 4. Per the germline V gene, CDR1 is LGHNA and CDR2 is YNFKEQ. CDR3 length: 15 amino acids. The CDR3 bases are TGTGCCAGCAGCCAAGCGGGGGGGCAGTCCGGGGAGCTGTTTTAT. This translates into CASSQAGGQSGELFY.

In this sample, this clonotype turned up many times. CDR3 loop: CSARDRYTGAPRGETQYF. CDR3 DNA: TGCAGTGCTAGAGATCGGTATACAGGGGCCCCCCGCGGGGAGACCCAGTACTTC. The J gene is TRBJ2-5, the V gene TRBV20-1; 7 positions agree with TRBD1. Germline CDR1 is DFQATT and CDR2 is SNEGSKA (reference sequence). After removal of 0 bases from V and 5 bases from J, the junction contained 18 bases not matched to a gene. The CDR3 runs to 18 residues.